This T cell receptor beta chain comes out of a study of T cell responses to AZD1222 COVID-19 vaccine. Profiled with immunoSEQ multiplex PCR; TCRdb holds only in-frame clones, not every one. The table has about 130,000 clones, approximately 90% seen once. Trimming removed 5 bases from V and 7 bases from J; junction bases left unmatched: 10. CDR3 length equals 15 residues. Germline CDR1 is SNHLY and CDR2 is FYNNEI. The sample in question was peripheral blood, obtained 28 days after the second AZD1222 dose. The receptor comes from an adult who received the AZD1222 COVID-19 vaccine. The chain has TRBV2 and TRBJ2-2; 7 bases align to TRBD2. CDR3 amino acids: CASSPGLDLIGELFF. CDR3 bases: TGTGCCAGCAGTCCCGGACTAGATTTGATCGGGGAGCTGTTTTTT.